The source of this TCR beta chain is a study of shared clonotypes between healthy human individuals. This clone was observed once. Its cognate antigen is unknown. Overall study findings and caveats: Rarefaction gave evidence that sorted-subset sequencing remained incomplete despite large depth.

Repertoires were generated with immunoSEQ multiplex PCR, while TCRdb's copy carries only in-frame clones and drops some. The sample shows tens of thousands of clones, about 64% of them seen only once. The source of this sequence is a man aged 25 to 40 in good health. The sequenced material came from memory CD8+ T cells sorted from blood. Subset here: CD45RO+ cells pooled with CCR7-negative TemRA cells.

The CDR3 coding sequence is TGTGCCAGCAGTTACTCGATGTCAGATACGCAGTATTTT. Amino acids: CASSYSMSDTQYF. V and J are TRBV6-5 and TRBJ2-3; D is unclear. The CDR3 covers 13 residues. Germline CDR1 reads MNHEY; CDR2 reads SVGAGI. V dropped 0 bases and J dropped 4 bases, with 5 bases sitting between them.